This T cell receptor beta chain was recorded in a study of CD8 T cells in Susac syndrome. Random hexamers were used to reverse transcribe an amount of about 0.5 to 1 ug RNA. One entry per CDR3 protein, called by TCRdb with MiXCR from the immunoSEQ multiplex PCR reads. The data contain 200,000 to 300,000 distinct CDR3 sequences, just over 90% of them singletons. This TCR came from a human donor with multiple sclerosis. Sequenced input: CD4+ T cells from PBMCs.

As DNA, the CDR3 is TGCAGTGCTAGGGCGGCGAATGAGCAGTTCTTC. Translation: CSARAANEQFF. V gene TRBV20-1 combines with J gene TRBJ2-1; D gene ambiguous. The germline V gene has CDR1 DFQATT and CDR2 SNEGSKA (reference sequence). The CDR3 is 11 residues long. V was cut by 3 bases and J by 7 bases, with 7 bases left in between.